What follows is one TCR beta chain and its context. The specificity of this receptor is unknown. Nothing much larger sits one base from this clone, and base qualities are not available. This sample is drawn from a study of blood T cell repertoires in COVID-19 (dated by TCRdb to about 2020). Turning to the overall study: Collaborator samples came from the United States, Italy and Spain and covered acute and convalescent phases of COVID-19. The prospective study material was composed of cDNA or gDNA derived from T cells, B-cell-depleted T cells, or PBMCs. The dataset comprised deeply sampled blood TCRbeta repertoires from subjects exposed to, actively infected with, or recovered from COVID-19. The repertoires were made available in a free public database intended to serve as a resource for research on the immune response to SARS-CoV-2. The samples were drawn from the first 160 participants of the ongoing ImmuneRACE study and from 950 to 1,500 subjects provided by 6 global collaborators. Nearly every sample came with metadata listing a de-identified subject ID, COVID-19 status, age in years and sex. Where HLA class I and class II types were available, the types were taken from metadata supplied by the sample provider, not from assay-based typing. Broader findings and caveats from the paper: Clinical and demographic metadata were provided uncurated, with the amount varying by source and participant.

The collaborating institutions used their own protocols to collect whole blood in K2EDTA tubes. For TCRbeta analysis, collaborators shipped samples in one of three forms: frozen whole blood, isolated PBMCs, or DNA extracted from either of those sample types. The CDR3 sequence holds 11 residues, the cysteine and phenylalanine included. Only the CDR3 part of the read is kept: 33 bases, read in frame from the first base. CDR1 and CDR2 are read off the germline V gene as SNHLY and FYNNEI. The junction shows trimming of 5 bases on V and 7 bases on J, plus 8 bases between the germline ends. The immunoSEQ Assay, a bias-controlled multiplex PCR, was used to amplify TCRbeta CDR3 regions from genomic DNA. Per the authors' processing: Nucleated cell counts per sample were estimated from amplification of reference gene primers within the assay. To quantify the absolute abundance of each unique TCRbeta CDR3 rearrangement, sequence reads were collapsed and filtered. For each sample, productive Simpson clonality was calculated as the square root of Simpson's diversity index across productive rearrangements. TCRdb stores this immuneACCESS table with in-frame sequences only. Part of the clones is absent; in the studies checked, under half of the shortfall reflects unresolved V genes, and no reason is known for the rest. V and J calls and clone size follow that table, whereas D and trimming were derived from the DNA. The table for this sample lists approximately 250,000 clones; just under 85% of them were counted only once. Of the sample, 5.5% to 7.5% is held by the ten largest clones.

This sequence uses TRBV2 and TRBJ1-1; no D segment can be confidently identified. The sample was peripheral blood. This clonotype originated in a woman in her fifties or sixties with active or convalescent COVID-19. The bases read TGTGCCAGCAGTCGACTAGATGAAGCTTTCTTT. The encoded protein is CASSRLDEAFF.